Listed below are T cell receptor beta chains from one sample, sequenced in a study of low-dose radiotherapy and immunotherapy resistance in tumors. TCRdb processed the reads anew with MiXCR; each CDR3 protein has one entry. The table lists under 60,000 distinct CDR3 sequences, approximately 35% of them singletons. Specimen: PBMCs, collected after low-dose radiotherapy plus immunotherapy. These receptors were taken from a male donor with rectosigmoid adenocarcinoma. The CDR3 runs from the conserved cysteine through the conserved F or W. D genes are given only for firm matches. Only part of the rows carry a size: once, few, many, or a class if the clone is expanded.

v_call: TRBV7-2
j_call: TRBJ2-7
d_call: TRBD1
cdr3_length: 14
clone_size: many
cdr3_aa: CASSSGTGGYEQYF
cdr3_nt: TGTGCCAGCAGCTCCGGGACAGGAGGCTACGAGCAGTACTTC

v_call: TRBV6-2/TRBV6-3
j_call: TRBJ2-1
d_call: .
cdr3_length: 16
clone_size: many
cdr3_aa: CASRGFFRSSYNEQFF
cdr3_nt: TGTGCCAGCAGGGGCTTCTTTAGGAGCTCCTACAATGAGCAGTTCTTC

v_call: TRBV20-1
j_call: TRBJ2-7
d_call: TRBD1
cdr3_length: 12
clone_size: .
cdr3_aa: CSAQDRGYEQYF
cdr3_nt: TGCAGTGCCCAGGACAGGGGCTACGAGCAGTACTTC

v_call: TRBV28
j_call: TRBJ2-4
d_call: .
cdr3_length: 12
clone_size: many
cdr3_aa: CASRGDQNIQYF
cdr3_nt: TGTGCCAGCAGAGGGGACCAGAACATTCAGTACTTC

v_call: TRBV20-1
j_call: TRBJ2-6
d_call: TRBD2
cdr3_length: 14
clone_size: .
cdr3_aa: CRASGTSGANVLTF
cdr3_nt: TGCAGGGCTAGCGGAACCTCTGGGGCCAACGTCCTGACTTTC

v_call: TRBV12-3/TRBV12-4
j_call: TRBJ1-1
d_call: .
cdr3_length: 13
clone_size: many
cdr3_aa: CASRLDRRSEAFF
cdr3_nt: TGTGCCAGCAGACTCGACAGGCGATCAGAAGCTTTCTTT

v_call: TRBV2
j_call: TRBJ1-2
d_call: .
cdr3_length: 14
clone_size: many
cdr3_aa: CASSDNRQLRGYTF
cdr3_nt: TGTGCCAGCAGTGATAACCGACAGCTCCGAGGCTACACCTTC

v_call: TRBV6-5
j_call: TRBJ2-3
d_call: TRBD2
cdr3_length: 17
clone_size: .
cdr3_aa: CATVAGGTRIGTDTQYF
cdr3_nt: TGTGCCACTGTAGCGGGAGGGACTAGGATCGGCACAGATACGCAGTATTTT

v_call: TRBV29-1
j_call: TRBJ1-2
d_call: .
cdr3_length: 11
clone_size: .
cdr3_aa: CSVTPGGGYTF
cdr3_nt: TGCAGCGTTACCCCGGGAGGCGGCTACACCTTC

v_call: TRBV2
j_call: TRBJ2-1
d_call: .
cdr3_length: 11
clone_size: many
cdr3_aa: CASSVHNEQFF
cdr3_nt: TGTGCCAGCAGTGTGCACAATGAGCAGTTCTTC

v_call: TRBV25-1
j_call: TRBJ2-6
d_call: .
cdr3_length: 13
clone_size: many
cdr3_aa: CASSVSGANVLTF
cdr3_nt: TGTGCCAGCAGTGTCTCTGGGGCCAACGTCCTGACTTTC

v_call: TRBV12-3/TRBV12-4
j_call: TRBJ1-1
d_call: .
cdr3_length: 14
clone_size: .
cdr3_aa: CASNTLGRQGEAFF
cdr3_nt: TGTGCCAGCAACACTCTTGGGAGACAAGGTGAAGCTTTCTTT

v_call: TRBV6-2/TRBV6-3
j_call: TRBJ2-3
d_call: TRBD1
cdr3_length: 15
clone_size: many
cdr3_aa: CASSYWGQRRSTQYF
cdr3_nt: TGTGCCAGCAGTTACTGGGGACAGAGGAGGAGTACGCAGTATTTT

v_call: TRBV19
j_call: TRBJ2-2
d_call: .
cdr3_length: 13
clone_size: many
cdr3_aa: CASSKAVIGELFF
cdr3_nt: TGTGCCAGTAGTAAGGCAGTTATCGGGGAGCTGTTTTTT

v_call: TRBV28
j_call: TRBJ2-7
d_call: .
cdr3_length: 12
clone_size: .
cdr3_aa: CASRTGLLEQYF
cdr3_nt: TGTGCCAGCAGGACCGGGCTACTGGAGCAGTACTTC

v_call: TRBV28
j_call: TRBJ1-5
d_call: .
cdr3_length: 15
clone_size: .
cdr3_aa: CASSFSRGENQPQHF
cdr3_nt: TGTGCCAGCAGTTTTTCGCGGGGGGAAAATCAGCCCCAGCATTTT

v_call: TRBV9
j_call: TRBJ2-3
d_call: .
cdr3_length: 17
clone_size: many
cdr3_aa: CASSDSLGGASTDTQYF
cdr3_nt: TGTGCCAGCAGCGACTCATTGGGGGGAGCTAGCACAGATACGCAGTATTTT

v_call: TRBV11-1
j_call: TRBJ2-5
d_call: TRBD2
cdr3_length: 16
clone_size: .
cdr3_aa: CASSRRTSGRGETQYF
cdr3_nt: TGTGCCAGCAGCCGTCGGACTAGCGGGAGGGGCGAGACCCAGTACTTC

v_call: TRBV14
j_call: TRBJ1-6
d_call: .
cdr3_length: 19
clone_size: many
cdr3_aa: CASSQSPRGPSSYNSPLHF
cdr3_nt: TGTGCCAGCAGTCAGTCCCCCCGGGGCCCGAGCTCCTATAATTCACCCCTCCACTTT

v_call: TRBV4-3
j_call: TRBJ2-7
d_call: TRBD2
cdr3_length: 17
clone_size: many
cdr3_aa: CASSQTVLAGVFYEQYF
cdr3_nt: TGCGCCAGCAGCCAAACAGTCCTAGCGGGGGTTTTTTACGAGCAGTACTTC

v_call: TRBV27
j_call: TRBJ1-1
d_call: TRBD1
cdr3_length: 15
clone_size: once
cdr3_aa: CASSPSTGLNTEAFF
cdr3_nt: TGTGCCAGCAGTCCGTCGACAGGGTTAAACACTGAAGCTTTCTTT

v_call: TRBV20-1
j_call: TRBJ1-5
d_call: .
cdr3_length: 14
clone_size: many
cdr3_aa: CSAPKGGVNQPQHF
cdr3_nt: TGCAGTGCTCCCAAGGGGGGGGTCAATCAGCCCCAGCATTTT

v_call: TRBV7-2
j_call: TRBJ2-1
d_call: TRBD2
cdr3_length: 17
clone_size: .
cdr3_aa: CASSPSSAGGYYNEQFF
cdr3_nt: TGTGCCAGCAGCCCCAGTTCAGCGGGGGGATATTACAATGAGCAGTTCTTC

v_call: TRBV29-1
j_call: TRBJ1-5
d_call: TRBD1
cdr3_length: 14
clone_size: .
cdr3_aa: CSARLRGRGQPQHF
cdr3_nt: TGCAGCGCCCGCCTCAGGGGGCGCGGTCAGCCCCAGCATTTT

v_call: TRBV2
j_call: TRBJ2-2
d_call: TRBD2
cdr3_length: 17
clone_size: many
cdr3_aa: CASRNTGLAGPTGELFF
cdr3_nt: TGTGCCAGCAGAAACACTGGACTAGCGGGCCCCACCGGGGAGCTGTTTTTT

v_call: TRBV10-3
j_call: TRBJ2-3
d_call: .
cdr3_length: 16
clone_size: .
cdr3_aa: CAIKPDPPGDIDTQYF
cdr3_nt: TGTGCCATCAAGCCCGACCCCCCGGGAGACATAGATACGCAGTATTTT

v_call: TRBV12-3/TRBV12-4
j_call: TRBJ2-2
d_call: TRBD1
cdr3_length: 17
clone_size: many
cdr3_aa: CASSSKPGGRLPGELFF
cdr3_nt: TGTGCCAGCAGTTCTAAGCCAGGGGGCCGCCTTCCCGGGGAGCTGTTTTTT

v_call: TRBV9
j_call: TRBJ2-7
d_call: TRBD2
cdr3_length: 16
clone_size: many
cdr3_aa: CASSPRPGLASYEQYF
cdr3_nt: TGTGCCAGCAGCCCCCGACCCGGACTAGCGAGCTACGAGCAGTACTTC

v_call: TRBV30
j_call: TRBJ2-5
d_call: TRBD1
cdr3_length: 14
clone_size: .
cdr3_aa: CASKGTALGETQYF
cdr3_nt: TGTGCCTCCAAAGGGACAGCGCTTGGGGAGACCCAGTACTTC

v_call: TRBV7-2
j_call: TRBJ2-7
d_call: TRBD2
cdr3_length: 15
clone_size: .
cdr3_aa: CASSGWGLDRYEQYF
cdr3_nt: TGTGCCAGCAGCGGGTGGGGACTAGACCGCTACGAGCAGTACTTC

v_call: TRBV19
j_call: TRBJ1-1
d_call: TRBD1
cdr3_length: 14
clone_size: .
cdr3_aa: CASYLDRANTEAFF
cdr3_nt: TGTGCCAGCTACCTGGACAGGGCGAACACTGAAGCTTTCTTT

v_call: TRBV6-2/TRBV6-3
j_call: TRBJ2-1
d_call: TRBD1
cdr3_length: 14
clone_size: .
cdr3_aa: CASRGQGARNEQFF
cdr3_nt: TGTGCCAGCAGGGGACAGGGGGCGCGTAATGAGCAGTTCTTC

v_call: TRBV5-4
j_call: TRBJ2-2
d_call: .
cdr3_length: 16
clone_size: .
cdr3_aa: CASSPQQGVNTGELFF
cdr3_nt: TGTGCCAGCAGCCCCCAGCAGGGAGTAAACACCGGGGAGCTGTTTTTT

v_call: TRBV5-1
j_call: TRBJ1-2
d_call: TRBD1
cdr3_length: 15
clone_size: .
cdr3_aa: CASSLDGQGATGYTF
cdr3_nt: TGCGCCAGCAGCTTGGATGGACAGGGGGCGACGGGCTACACCTTC

v_call: TRBV6-2/TRBV6-3
j_call: TRBJ2-2
d_call: .
cdr3_length: 14
clone_size: many
cdr3_aa: CASSYFENTGELFF
cdr3_nt: TGTGCCAGCAGTTACTTCGAGAACACCGGGGAGCTGTTTTTT

v_call: TRBV6-2/TRBV6-3
j_call: TRBJ1-5
d_call: .
cdr3_length: 20
clone_size: many
cdr3_aa: CASSPSPGTETNYSNQPQHF
cdr3_nt: TGTGCCAGCAGTCCCTCCCCCGGGACGGAAACAAATTATAGCAATCAGCCCCAGCATTTT

v_call: TRBV3-1
j_call: TRBJ1-5
d_call: .
cdr3_length: 16
clone_size: many
cdr3_aa: CASSQRGPYSNQPQHF
cdr3_nt: TGTGCCAGCAGCCAACGGGGTCCGTATAGCAATCAGCCCCAGCATTTT

v_call: TRBV28
j_call: TRBJ1-5
d_call: TRBD1
cdr3_length: 15
clone_size: .
cdr3_aa: CASKPGTGANQPRHF
cdr3_nt: TGTGCCAGCAAGCCCGGGACAGGGGCGAATCAGCCCCGGCATTTT

v_call: TRBV10-2
j_call: TRBJ2-7
d_call: .
cdr3_length: 15
clone_size: many
cdr3_aa: CASSESGRFSYEQYF
cdr3_nt: TGCGCCAGCAGTGAGTCGGGCAGGTTTTCCTACGAGCAGTACTTC

v_call: TRBV11-2
j_call: TRBJ2-7
d_call: .
cdr3_length: 15
clone_size: many
cdr3_aa: CASSLSTGTSVEQYF
cdr3_nt: TGTGCCAGCAGCCTATCAACCGGGACATCAGTAGAGCAGTACTTC

v_call: TRBV24-1
j_call: TRBJ1-2
d_call: .
cdr3_length: 14
clone_size: .
cdr3_aa: CATSQVTGSNGYTF
cdr3_nt: TGTGCCACCAGTCAAGTAACAGGTAGCAATGGCTACACCTTC

v_call: TRBV7-2
j_call: TRBJ1-3
d_call: TRBD1
cdr3_length: 17
clone_size: .
cdr3_aa: CASSFSSGQGSGNTIYF
cdr3_nt: TGTGCCAGCAGCTTCTCCTCGGGACAGGGCTCTGGAAACACCATATATTTT

v_call: TRBV5-1
j_call: TRBJ2-7
d_call: TRBD2
cdr3_length: 17
clone_size: many
cdr3_aa: CASSLVGLAGILDEQYF
cdr3_nt: TGCGCCAGCAGCTTGGTAGGACTAGCGGGAATTCTCGACGAGCAGTACTTC

v_call: TRBV20-1
j_call: TRBJ2-7
d_call: TRBD2
cdr3_length: 16
clone_size: many
cdr3_aa: CSARELALNHLYEQYF
cdr3_nt: TGCAGTGCTAGAGAACTAGCGCTAAACCACCTGTACGAGCAGTACTTC

v_call: TRBV5-8
j_call: TRBJ1-2
d_call: .
cdr3_length: 17
clone_size: few
cdr3_aa: CASSLVGLGPVNYGYTF
cdr3_nt: TGTGCCAGCAGCTTAGTTGGCTTAGGCCCGGTTAACTATGGCTACACCTTC

v_call: TRBV2
j_call: TRBJ2-3
d_call: TRBD2
cdr3_length: 16
clone_size: many
cdr3_aa: CASSGSAGLAGDTQYF
cdr3_nt: TGTGCCAGCAGTGGTAGTGCGGGACTAGCGGGAGATACGCAGTATTTT

v_call: TRBV30
j_call: TRBJ1-2
d_call: .
cdr3_length: 13
clone_size: .
cdr3_aa: CAWSRDRSYGYTF
cdr3_nt: TGTGCCTGGAGTCGAGACAGAAGCTATGGCTACACCTTC

v_call: TRBV4-1
j_call: TRBJ1-3
d_call: .
cdr3_length: 16
clone_size: few
cdr3_aa: CASSPGKGYSGNTIYF
cdr3_nt: TGCGCCAGCAGCCCCGGGAAGGGCTACTCTGGAAACACCATATATTTT